This T cell receptor (beta chain) came from a study of beta chain features in type 1 diabetes. Overall study context: On cell yields, gender and age, patients and healthy donors were similar.

Isolated RNA was reverse transcribed in full, so expressed TCRB transcripts were sequenced. Assay: immunoSEQ multiplex PCR; the TCRdb copy retains only in-frame clones and omits some. The table has hundreds of thousands of clones, about 63% seen once. V lost 4 bases and J lost 0, with 15 bases in between. CDR3 length: 16 amino acids. Germline V gives CDR1 GTSNPN, CDR2 SVGIG (reference sequence). Regarding this clone: Its matching antigen is unknown.

Notes on the study in general: Across patients, naive, central memory and Treg TCRB repertoires exhibited apparently greater similarity than was observed across healthy donors. TCRB CDR3 length was moderately but significantly reduced in all four CD4+ subsets of Type 1 diabetes patients.

Sorting of CD4+ naive, central memory, regulatory and stem cell-like memory cells was performed via CD45RO/CCR7/CD25/CD127/CD95/CD27. Sequencing input: naive CD4+ T cells from blood. The chain employs TRBV30 and TRBJ2-2; D possibly corresponds to TRBD2 (5 bases). The clonotype was recovered from a man aged 30 to 39 in good health. CDR3 amino acids: CAWTVAQITNTGELFF. The CDR3 bases are TGTGCCTGGACGGTAGCGCAGATTACGAACACCGGGGAGCTGTTTTTT.